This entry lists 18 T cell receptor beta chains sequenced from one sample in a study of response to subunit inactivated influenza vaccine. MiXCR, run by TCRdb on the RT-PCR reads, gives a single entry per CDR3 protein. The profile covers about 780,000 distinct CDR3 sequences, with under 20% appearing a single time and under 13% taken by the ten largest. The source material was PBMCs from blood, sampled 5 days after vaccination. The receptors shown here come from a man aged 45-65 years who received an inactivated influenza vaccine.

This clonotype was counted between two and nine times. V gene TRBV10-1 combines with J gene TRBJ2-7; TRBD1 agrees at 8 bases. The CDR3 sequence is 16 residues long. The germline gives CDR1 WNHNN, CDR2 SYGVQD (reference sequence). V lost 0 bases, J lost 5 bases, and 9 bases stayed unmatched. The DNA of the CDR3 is TGCGCCAGCAGTGAGTCGGACAGGGTCTTTGGGGACGAGCAGTACTTC. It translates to CASSESDRVFGDEQYF.

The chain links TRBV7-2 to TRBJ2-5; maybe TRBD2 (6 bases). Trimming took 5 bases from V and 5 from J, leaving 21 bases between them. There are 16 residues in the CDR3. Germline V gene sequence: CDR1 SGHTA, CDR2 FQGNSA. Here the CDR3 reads CASSPGVTNRGETQYF. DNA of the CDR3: TGTGCCAGCAGCCCGGGGGTTACTAATAGGGGCGAGACCCAGTACTTC.

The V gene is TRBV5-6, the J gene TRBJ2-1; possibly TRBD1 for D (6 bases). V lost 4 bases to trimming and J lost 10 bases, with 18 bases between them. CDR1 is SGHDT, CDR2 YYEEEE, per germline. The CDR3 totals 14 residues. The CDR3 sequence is CASSGKQGAGEQFF. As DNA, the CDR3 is TGTGCCAGCAGCGGGAAACAGGGCGCGGGCGAGCAGTTCTTC.

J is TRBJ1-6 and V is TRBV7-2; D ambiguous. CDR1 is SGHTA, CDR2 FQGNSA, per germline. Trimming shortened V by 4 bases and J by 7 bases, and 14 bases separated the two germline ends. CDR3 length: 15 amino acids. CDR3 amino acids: CASSSSSDLNSPLHF. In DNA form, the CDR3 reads TGTGCCAGCAGCTCCTCGTCGGACCTGAATTCACCCCTCCACTTT.

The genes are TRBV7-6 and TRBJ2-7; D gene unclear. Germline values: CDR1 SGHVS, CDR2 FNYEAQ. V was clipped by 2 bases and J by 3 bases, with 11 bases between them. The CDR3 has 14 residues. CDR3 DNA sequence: TGTGCCAGCAGCTTATCTCCGGACGGCTACGAGCAGTACTTC. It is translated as CASSLSPDGYEQYF.

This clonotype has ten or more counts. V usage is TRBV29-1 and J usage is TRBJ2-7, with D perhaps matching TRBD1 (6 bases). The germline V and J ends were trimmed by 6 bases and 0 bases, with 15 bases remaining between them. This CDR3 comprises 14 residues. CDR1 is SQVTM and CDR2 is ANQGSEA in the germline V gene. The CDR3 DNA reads TGCAGCGTCCTGAAGGACAGAACCTCCTACGAGCAGTACTTC. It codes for CSVLKDRTSYEQYF.

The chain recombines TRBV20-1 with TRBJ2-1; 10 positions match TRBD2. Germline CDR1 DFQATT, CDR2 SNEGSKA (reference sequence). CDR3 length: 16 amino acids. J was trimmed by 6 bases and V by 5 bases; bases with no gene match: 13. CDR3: CSALSGGAGGTNEQFF. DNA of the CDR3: TGCAGTGCTTTGTCGGGGGGAGCGGGAGGGACCAATGAGCAGTTCTTC.

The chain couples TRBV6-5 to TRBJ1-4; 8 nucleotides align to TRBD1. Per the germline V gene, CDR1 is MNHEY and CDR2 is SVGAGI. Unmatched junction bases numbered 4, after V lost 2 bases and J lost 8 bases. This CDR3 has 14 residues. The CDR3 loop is CASSYDHRGEKLFF. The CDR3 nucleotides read TGTGCCAGCAGTTACGACCACAGGGGGGAAAAACTGTTTTTT.

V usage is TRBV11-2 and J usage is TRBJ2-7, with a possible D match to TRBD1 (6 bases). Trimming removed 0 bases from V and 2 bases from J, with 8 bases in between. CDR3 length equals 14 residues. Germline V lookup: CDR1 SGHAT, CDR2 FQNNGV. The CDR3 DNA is TGTGCCAGCAGCTTAGATACAGGGCCCTACGAGCAGTACTTC. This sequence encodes CASSLDTGPYEQYF.

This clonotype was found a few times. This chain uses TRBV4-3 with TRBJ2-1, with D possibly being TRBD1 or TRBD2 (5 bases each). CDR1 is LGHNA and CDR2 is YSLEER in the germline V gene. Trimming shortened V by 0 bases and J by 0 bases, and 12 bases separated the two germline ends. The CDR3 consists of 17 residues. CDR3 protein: CASSQDSGASSYNEQFF. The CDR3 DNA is TGCGCCAGCAGCCAAGATTCCGGGGCTAGCTCCTACAATGAGCAGTTCTTC.

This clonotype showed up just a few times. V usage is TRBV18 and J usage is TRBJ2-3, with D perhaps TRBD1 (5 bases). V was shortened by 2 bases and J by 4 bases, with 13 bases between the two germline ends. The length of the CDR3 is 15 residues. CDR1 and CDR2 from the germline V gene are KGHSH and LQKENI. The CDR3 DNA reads TGTGCCAGCTCACCAACTGCAGGGTGGGCAGATACGCAGTATTTT. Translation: CASSPTAGWADTQYF.

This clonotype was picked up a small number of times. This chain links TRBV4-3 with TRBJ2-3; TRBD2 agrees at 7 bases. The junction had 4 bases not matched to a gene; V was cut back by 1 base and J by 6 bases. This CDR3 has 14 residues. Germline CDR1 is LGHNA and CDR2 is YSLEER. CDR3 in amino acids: CASSQGGSSDTQYF. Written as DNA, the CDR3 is TGCGCCAGCAGCCAAGGCGGGAGTAGTGATACGCAGTATTTT.

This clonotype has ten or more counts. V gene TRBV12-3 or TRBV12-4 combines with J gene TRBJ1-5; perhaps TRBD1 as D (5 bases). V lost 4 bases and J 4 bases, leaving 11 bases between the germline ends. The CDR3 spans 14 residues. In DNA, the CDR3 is TGTGCCAGCAGTTCGTCCGGGGGGAATCAGCCCCAGCATTTT. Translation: CASSSSGGNQPQHF.

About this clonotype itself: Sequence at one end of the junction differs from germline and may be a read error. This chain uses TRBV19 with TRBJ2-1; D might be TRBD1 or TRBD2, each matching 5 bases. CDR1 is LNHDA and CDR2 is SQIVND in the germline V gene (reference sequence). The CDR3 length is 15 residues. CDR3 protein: CASSPRDPSDNEQFF. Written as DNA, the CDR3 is TGTGCCAGTTCTCCCCGGGACCCCTCCGACAATGAGCAGTTCTTC. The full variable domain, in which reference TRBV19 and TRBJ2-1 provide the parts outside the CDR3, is DGGITQSPKYLFRKEGQNVTLSCEQNLNHDAMYWYRQDPGQGLRLIYYSQIVNDFQKGDIAEGYSVSREKKESFPLTVTSAQKNPTAFYLCASSPRDPSDNEQFFGPGTRLTVL.

CDR3 DNA sequence: TGCGCCAGCAGGTGGCTCGGACAAAGCTCCTACGAGCAGTACTTC. Its translation is CASRWLGQSSYEQYF. J is TRBJ2-7 and V is TRBV5-1; D may be TRBD1 (5 bases). The CDR3 extends over 15 amino acids. CDR1 SGHRS and CDR2 YFSETQ come from the germline V gene. With 5 bases removed from V and 0 bases from J, the gap between germline ends came to 15 bases. Variable domain in full (rest from reference TRBV5-1 and TRBJ2-7): KAGVTQTPRYLIKTRGQQVTLSCSPISGHRSVSWYQQTPGQGLQFLFEYFSETQRNKGNFPGRFSGRQFSNSRSEMNVSTLELGDSALYLCASRWLGQSSYEQYFGPGTRLTVT.

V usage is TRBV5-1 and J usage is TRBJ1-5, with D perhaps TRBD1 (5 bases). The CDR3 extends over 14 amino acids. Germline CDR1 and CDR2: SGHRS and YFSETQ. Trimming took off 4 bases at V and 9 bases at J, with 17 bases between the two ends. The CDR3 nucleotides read TGCGCCAGCAGCCCGTACCAGGGCGGGCGGCCCCAGCATTTT. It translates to CASSPYQGGRPQHF.

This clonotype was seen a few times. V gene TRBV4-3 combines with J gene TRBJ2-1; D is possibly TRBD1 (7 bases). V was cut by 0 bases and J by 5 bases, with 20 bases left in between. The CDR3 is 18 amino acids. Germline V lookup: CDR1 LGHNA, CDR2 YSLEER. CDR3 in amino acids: CASSQDHRGGGNNNEQFF. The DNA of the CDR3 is TGCGCCAGCAGCCAAGACCACAGGGGAGGAGGCAACAACAATGAGCAGTTCTTC.

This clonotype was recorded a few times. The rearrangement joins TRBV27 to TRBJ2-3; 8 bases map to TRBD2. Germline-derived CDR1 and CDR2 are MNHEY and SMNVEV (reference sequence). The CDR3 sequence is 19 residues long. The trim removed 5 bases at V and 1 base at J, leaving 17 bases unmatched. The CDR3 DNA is TGTGCCAGCAGTCCCGGTGCGGGCGGGGGGTATAGGGGCACAGATACGCAGTATTTT. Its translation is CASSPGAGGGYRGTDTQYF.